This TCR beta chain was captured by sequencing in a study of identical twins. Study outcomes and limitations: Memory repertoires lacked the insertion deficit that abundant cord blood beta clonotypes showed. Twins shared out-of-frame alpha sequences with excess low generation probability.

With 2 bases removed from V and 4 bases from J, the gap between germline ends came to 8 bases. Germline CDR1 is LNHDA and CDR2 is SQIVND (reference sequence). CDR3 length equals 13 residues. This clonotype was detected only a few times. Antigen unknown. TCRdb itself ran the 5' RACE reads through MiXCR, one entry per CDR3 protein. Here the sample spans some 570,000 distinct CDR3 sequences, around 20% being singletons. This sample was shared with a second study, whose subject was yellow fever vaccine responses in identical twins.

This clonotype was sampled from a woman aged 18-35 years in good health. Sequenced sample: CD4+ T cells sorted from blood. The chain recombines TRBV19 with TRBJ2-5, with D unresolved. The CDR3 bases are TGTGCCAGTAGTATAATTCGAGGAGAGACCCAGTACTTC. The encoded protein is CASSIIRGETQYF.